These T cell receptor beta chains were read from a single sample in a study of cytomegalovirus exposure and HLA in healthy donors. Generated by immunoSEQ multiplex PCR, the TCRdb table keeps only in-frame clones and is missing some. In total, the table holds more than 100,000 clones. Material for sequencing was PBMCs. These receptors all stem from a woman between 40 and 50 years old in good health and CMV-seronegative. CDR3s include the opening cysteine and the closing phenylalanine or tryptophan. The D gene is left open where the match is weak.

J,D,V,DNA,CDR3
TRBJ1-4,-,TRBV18,TGTGCCAGCTCACCACCGCGGGGCGCGACATCAACTAATGAAAAACTGTTTTTT,CASSPPRGATSTNEKLFF
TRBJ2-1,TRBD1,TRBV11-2,TGTGCCAGCAGCTCGATGGACAGGGAGGCGTTCTTC,CASSSMDREAFF
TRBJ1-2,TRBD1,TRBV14,TGTGCCAGCAAGGATCAAACAGGGGGCTATGGCTACACCTTC,CASKDQTGGYGYTF
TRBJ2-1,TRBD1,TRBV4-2,TGTGCCAGCAGCCGGGCCGGACAGGGGGCTCTAAGTCCGTTCTTC,CASSRAGQGALSPFF
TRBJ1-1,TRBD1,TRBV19,TGTGCCAGTAGTGACAGGGTAGGAGCCACTGAAGCTTTCTTT,CASSDRVGATEAFF
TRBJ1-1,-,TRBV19,TGTGCCACCCACTCCGGGACAAGCTTCGCTGAAGCTTTCTTT,CATHSGTSFAEAFF
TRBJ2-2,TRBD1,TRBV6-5,TGTGCCACCCACAGGGGGTATGGGACCGGGGAGCTGTTTTTT,CATHRGYGTGELFF
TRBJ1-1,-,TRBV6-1,TGTGCCAGCAGTGTACAGAATCAAAACACTGAAGCTTTCTTT,CASSVQNQNTEAFF
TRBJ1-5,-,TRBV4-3,TGCGCCAGCAGCCAAGATACAGGGATTCAGCCCCAGCATTTT,CASSQDTGIQPQHF
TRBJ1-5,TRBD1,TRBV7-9,TGTGCCAGCAGCCCTCTCCAGGGGGCGAGCAATCAGCCCCAGCATTTT,CASSPLQGASNQPQHF
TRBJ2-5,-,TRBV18,TGTGCCAGCTCACCACGTCTTGAAGAGACCCAGTACTTC,CASSPRLEETQYF
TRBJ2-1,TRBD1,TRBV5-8,TGTGCCAGCAGCGCCGAAACAGGGGGTAGGGATGAGCAGTTCTTC,CASSAETGGRDEQFF
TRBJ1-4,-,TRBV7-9,TGTGCCAGCACGGTCGAAAATGAAAAACTGTTTTTT,CASTVENEKLFF
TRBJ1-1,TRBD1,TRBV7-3,TGTGCCAGCAGCTTTACAGGGGGGAGGAACACTGAAGCTTTCTTT,CASSFTGGRNTEAFF
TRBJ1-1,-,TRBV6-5,TGTGCCAGCAGGATTTTACAGGGTAGAGTAGCTTTCTTT,CASRILQGRVAFF
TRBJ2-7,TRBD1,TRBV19,TGTGCCAGTAGGCCGGGACAGGGTCCCTACGAGCAGTACTTC,CASRPGQGPYEQYF
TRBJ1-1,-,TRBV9,TGTGCCAGCAGCGTAGTTGGCAGTAACACTGAAGCTTTCTTT,CASSVVGSNTEAFF
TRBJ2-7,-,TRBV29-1,TGCAGCGCTCAATCAGGGGTTGGGTCCTACGAGCAGTACTTC,CSAQSGVGSYEQYF
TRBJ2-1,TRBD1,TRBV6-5,TGTGCCAGCAGTTCTACAGGGGTGTCCTACAATGAGCAGTTCTTC,CASSSTGVSYNEQFF
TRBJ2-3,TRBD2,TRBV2,TGTGCCAGCAGTGTAACGCGACTAGCGGGGATCAGAGATACGCAGTATTTT,CASSVTRLAGIRDTQYF
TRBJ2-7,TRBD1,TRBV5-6,TGTGCCAGCAGCAGACAGGGCCCCGAGCAGTACTTC,CASSRQGPEQYF
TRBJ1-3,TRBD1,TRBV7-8,TGTGCCAGCAGCTTACAGGGGGCGCCTGGAAACACCATATATTTT,CASSLQGAPGNTIYF
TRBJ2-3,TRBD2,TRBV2,TGTGCCAGCAGACCCCGACTAGCGGGGAAAGGCACAGATACGCAGTATTTT,CASRPRLAGKGTDTQYF
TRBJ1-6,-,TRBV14,TGTGCCAGCAGCCAAGAAAAACAGAGCTCCTATAATTCACCCCTCCACTTT,CASSQEKQSSYNSPLHF
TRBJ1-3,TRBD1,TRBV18,TGTGCCAGCTCACTCGGACAGGGAGTCGGAAACACCATATATTTT,CASSLGQGVGNTIYF
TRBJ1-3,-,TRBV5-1,TGCGCCAGCAGCTTGGGCGGGGACACCATATATTTT,CASSLGGDTIYF
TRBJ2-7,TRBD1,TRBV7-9,TGTGCCAGCAGCTTGGGACAGGGTTTAGGTTACGAGCAGTACTTC,CASSLGQGLGYEQYF
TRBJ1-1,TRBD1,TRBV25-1,TGTGCCAGCAGTGACGACAGGGGAAACACTGAAGCTTTCTTT,CASSDDRGNTEAFF
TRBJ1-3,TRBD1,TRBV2,TGTGCCAGCAGTCGTGACAGGGCTGGTGGAAACACCATATATTTT,CASSRDRAGGNTIYF
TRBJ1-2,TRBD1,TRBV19,TGTGCCAGTAGTCCTCAGGGACAGGAGTATGGCTACACCTTC,CASSPQGQEYGYTF
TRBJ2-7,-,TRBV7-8,TGTGCCAGCAGCCCACGGGACGAGCAGTACTTC,CASSPRDEQYF
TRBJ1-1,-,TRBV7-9,TGTGCCAGCAGCCTCACGGAGGGATCTGAAGCTTTCTTT,CASSLTEGSEAFF
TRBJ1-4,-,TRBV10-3,TGTGCCATCGGGGGGGATGATGAAAAACTGTTTTTT,CAIGGDDEKLFF
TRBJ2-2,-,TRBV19,TGTGCCAGTAGTTTATTCGTGGGCCCCGGGGAGCTGTTTTTT,CASSLFVGPGELFF
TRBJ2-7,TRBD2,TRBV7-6,TGTGCCAGCAGCTCGATTAGCGGGGCCTACTACGAGCAGTACTTC,CASSSISGAYYEQYF
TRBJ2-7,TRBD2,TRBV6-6,TGTGCCAGCAGCCCCGCGGGGGGTCCCTACGAGCAGTACTTC,CASSPAGGPYEQYF
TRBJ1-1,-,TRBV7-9,TGTGCCAGCAGCCCCCGCGTCACTGAAGCTTTCTTT,CASSPRVTEAFF
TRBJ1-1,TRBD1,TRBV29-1,TGCAGCGTTGCCCGGACAGGGGGACGGACTGAAGCTTTCTTT,CSVARTGGRTEAFF
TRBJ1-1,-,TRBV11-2,TGTGCCAGCAGCCTATTGGCGGAAACTGAAGCTTTCTTT,CASSLLAETEAFF
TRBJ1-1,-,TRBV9,TGTGCCAGCAGCTATTTACCCGGGGGGGCGATTGAAGCTTTCTTT,CASSYLPGGAIEAFF
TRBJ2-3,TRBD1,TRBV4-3,TGCGCCAGCAGCCTCGTGAGGACAGGGGCGAGAGATACGCAGTATTTT,CASSLVRTGARDTQYF
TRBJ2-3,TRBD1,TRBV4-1,TGCGCCAGCAGCCTCCGGAGACAGGGGATAAGGACAGATACGCAGTATTTT,CASSLRRQGIRTDTQYF